The clone carrying this T cell receptor (beta chain) has more than one count but fewer than ten. This record belongs to a study of blood T cells in healthy people across ages. Primers used in a second PCR of roughly 6 to 12 cycles were a sample-barcoded 5' primer and a J-beta primer mix. MiXCR was run by TCRdb on the 5' RACE reads, yielding one entry per CDR3 protein. Among 600,000 to 850,000 distinct CDR3 sequences listed, about 25% were seen once. These sequences were also reported in another study, on T cells of mothers and their children.

This TCR came from a boy younger than 18 in good health. Source material: blood.

The CDR3 loop reads CASRSRVDTQYF. For the CDR3, the DNA is TGTGCCAGCAGGTCCAGGGTAGATACGCAGTATTTT. V is TRBV28 and J is TRBJ2-3, with a weak D call TRBD1 (5 bases). The length of the CDR3 is 12 residues. Looked up from germline, CDR1 is MDHEN and CDR2 is SYDVKM. Trimming removed 6 bases from V and 5 bases from J, with 9 bases in between.